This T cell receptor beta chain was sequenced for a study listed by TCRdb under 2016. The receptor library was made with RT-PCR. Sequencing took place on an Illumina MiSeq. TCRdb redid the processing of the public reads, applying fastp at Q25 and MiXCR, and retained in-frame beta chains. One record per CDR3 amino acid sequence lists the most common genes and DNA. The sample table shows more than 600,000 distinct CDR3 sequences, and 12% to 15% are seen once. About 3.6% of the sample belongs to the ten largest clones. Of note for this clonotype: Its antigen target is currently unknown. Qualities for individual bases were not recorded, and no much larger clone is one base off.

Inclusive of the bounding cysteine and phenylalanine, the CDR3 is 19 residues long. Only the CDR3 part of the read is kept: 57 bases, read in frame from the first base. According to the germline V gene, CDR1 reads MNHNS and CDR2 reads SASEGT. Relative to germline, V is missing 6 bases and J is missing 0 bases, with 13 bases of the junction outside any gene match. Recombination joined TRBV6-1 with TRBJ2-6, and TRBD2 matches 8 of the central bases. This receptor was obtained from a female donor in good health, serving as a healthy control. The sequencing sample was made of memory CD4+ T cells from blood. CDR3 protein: CASSSRGGRFPSGANVLTF. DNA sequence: TGTGCCAGCAGCTCCCGGGGGGGGCGCTTCCCCTCTGGGGCCAACGTCCTGACTTTC.